This T cell receptor (beta chain) was captured in a study of T cells in Graves' hyperthyroidism and ophthalmopathy. The CDR3 regions of TCR beta were amplified from RNA transcripts. During a first-round RT-PCR of the TCR CDR3, the HTBI primer set was used. MiXCR was run by TCRdb on the multiplex PCR reads, yielding one entry per CDR3 protein. The data show 600,000 to 700,000 distinct CDR3 sequences, about 45% seen once. This clonotype was seen more than once but under ten times. Its antigen is not known. Diagnostic assessment was based on clinical symptoms, serum thyroxine and TRAb, thyroid ultrasound and orbital computed tomography. Germline lookup yields CDR1 LNHDA and CDR2 SQIVND (reference sequence). The CDR3 runs to 14 residues. Unmatched junction bases numbered 8, after V lost 7 bases and J lost 3 bases. Study outcomes and limitations: Model predictions of ophthalmopathy came a median around 6.5 months before onset. Ophthalmopathy stood apart from stable hyperthyroidism in a 13 V-J model. Most thyroid clonotypes expanded above 0.001 were also detected in blood.

Source material: peripheral blood or thyroid tissue (not recorded which). J is TRBJ1-2 and V is TRBV19, with 7 bases matching TRBD1. The receptor was isolated from an adult man with Graves' disease, either hyperthyroidism or ophthalmopathy (not recorded which). CDR3 sequence reads: CASINEGADYGYTF. CDR3 coding DNA: TGTGCCAGTATAAATGAGGGGGCGGACTATGGCTACACCTTC.